These T cell receptor beta chains were read from a single sample in a study of shared clonotypes between healthy human individuals. Produced via immunoSEQ multiplex PCR; TCRdb's table is partial and in-frame only. The table has over 1.4 million clones, around 95% seen once. Material: naive CD4+ T cells sorted from blood. These receptors were obtained from a man aged 30 to 39 in good health. Each CDR3 is given with its conserved first and last residue. Fields, in order: clone size, D gene, J gene, V gene, CDR3 DNA, CDR3 protein. A D gene is named only where the DNA matches it firmly. Not every row has a clone size; where given, it reads once, few, many or a size class.

>once|TRBD1|TRBJ1-4|TRBV7-9
TGTGCCAGCAGCCCGCGACAGGGGGCGGTAGAAAAACTGTTTTTT
CASSPRQGAVEKLFF
>.|.|TRBJ1-1|TRBV5-1
TGCGCCAGCAGCGATTGGGGAGTGGACACTGAAGCTTTCTTT
CASSDWGVDTEAFF
>.|.|TRBJ1-3|TRBV7-6
TGTGCCAGCAGCTTTAAACAGGAACCTGGAAACACCATATATTTT
CASSFKQEPGNTIYF
>.|.|TRBJ1-1|TRBV10-1
TGCGCCAGCAGTGAGTCGGGGGTTCCGTACACTGAAGCTTTCTTT
CASSESGVPYTEAFF
>.|TRBD2|TRBJ2-7|TRBV7-2
TGTGCCAGCAGCTTGGCGGACTCGGGGACTAGTCTCTACGAGCAGTACTTC
CASSLADSGTSLYEQYF
>.|.|TRBJ1-1|TRBV7-9
TGTGCCAGCATCAATAGGGGCGAAGATGAAGCTTTCTTT
CASINRGEDEAFF
>.|.|TRBJ2-5|TRBV15
TGTGCCACCAGCAGAGTGCAGGAGACCCAGTACTTC
CATSRVQETQYF
>.|.|TRBJ1-5|TRBV28
TGTGCCAGCAGTTCTGTAGGGCAGGGTAACAATCAGCCCCAGCATTTT
CASSSVGQGNNQPQHF
>.|.|TRBJ2-5|TRBV9
TGTGCCAGCAGCGCACCGGGACTTGCGGAGCAAGAGACCCAGTACTTC
CASSAPGLAEQETQYF
>.|TRBD1|TRBJ1-1|TRBV2
TGTGCCAGCAGTGAAGACAGGGGTCGGGACACTGAAGCTTTCTTT
CASSEDRGRDTEAFF
>.|.|TRBJ2-4|TRBV7-9
TGTGCCACCTCCCTCAGGGAGCTAGCCAAAAACATTCAGTACTTC
CATSLRELAKNIQYF
>.|.|TRBJ2-5|TRBV25-1
TGTGCCAGCCCCCTTAGGCGGGGTTTAGGGCCCAAAGAGACCCAGTACTTC
CASPLRRGLGPKETQYF
>.|TRBD1|TRBJ2-2|TRBV27
TGTGCCAGCAGTTTAAAAATGGGACAGACAGCGAACACCGGGGAGCTGTTTTTT
CASSLKMGQTANTGELFF
>once|.|TRBJ2-1|TRBV11-2
TGTGCCAGCAGCTTAGGACGTCACAATGAGCAGTTCTTC
CASSLGRHNEQFF
>.|.|TRBJ2-1|TRBV6-5
TGTGCCAGCAGAGTGAACTATGATGAGCAGTTCTTC
CASRVNYDEQFF
>once|.|TRBJ2-7|TRBV7-2
TGTGCCAGCAGCTTTAGGGGACGGCACTCCTACGAGCAGTACTTC
CASSFRGRHSYEQYF
>.|.|TRBJ1-1|TRBV15
TGTGCCACCAGCGTTACCACTGTGAACACTGAAGCTTTCTTT
CATSVTTVNTEAFF
>.|.|TRBJ2-5|TRBV4-1
TGCGCCAGCAGTCCCGGCTCCCAAGAGACCCAGTACTTC
CASSPGSQETQYF
>.|TRBD2|TRBJ2-1|TRBV28
TGTGCCAGCAGTAGATCCGGGACTAGGAGGGGGGAGCAGTTCTTC
CASSRSGTRRGEQFF
>.|.|TRBJ1-3|TRBV5-6
TGTGCCAGCAGCTTGGTAGGGGGGAGCTCTGGAAACACCATATATTTT
CASSLVGGSSGNTIYF
>once|.|TRBJ2-7|TRBV27
TGTGCCAGCAGTTTCCTATCAAGTGCGGTCTACGAGCAGTACTTC
CASSFLSSAVYEQYF
>.|TRBD1|TRBJ2-3|TRBV19
TGTGCCAGTAGTAATGACAGGGGGCAATCAGATACGCAGTATTTT
CASSNDRGQSDTQYF
>once|TRBD2|TRBJ2-7|TRBV30
TGTGCCTGGAGTGGAGGAGCGGGAGCTTTCGGGCAGTACTTC
CAWSGGAGAFGQYF
>.|.|TRBJ2-2|TRBV4-1
TGCGCCAGCAGCCAAGGTCAGGGTATTCATGTCACCGGGGAGCTGTTTTTT
CASSQGQGIHVTGELFF
>.|TRBD1|TRBJ1-1|TRBV5-1
TGCGCCAGCAGCGCCGGACAGGGGATACCGAACACTGAAGCTTTCTTT
CASSAGQGIPNTEAFF
>.|TRBD1|TRBJ1-1|TRBV28
TGTGCCAGCAGTTCTCGGGACAGGGGGTGGAACACTGAAGCTTTCTTT
CASSSRDRGWNTEAFF
>.|TRBD2|TRBJ2-2|TRBV7-9
TGTGCCAGCAGCCCAAGACTAGCGGAGCTTAACACCGGGGAGCTGTTTTTT
CASSPRLAELNTGELFF
>.|.|TRBJ2-1|TRBV18
TGTGCCAGCTCACCACAGCAGGCGCAACGAGGTTTGGATGAGCAGTTCTTC
CASSPQQAQRGLDEQFF
>once|.|TRBJ2-5|TRBV11-2
TGTGCCAGCACCGGCGGGCCGGAGACCCAGTACTTC
CASTGGPETQYF
>.|.|TRBJ1-1|TRBV7-8
TGTGCCAGCAGCTTAGCTGGGGCGGGCACTGAAGCTTTCTTT
CASSLAGAGTEAFF
>few|.|TRBJ2-7|TRBV27
TGTGCCAGCAGTTTCCCAGGGGCCTACGAGCAGTACTTC
CASSFPGAYEQYF
>.|.|TRBJ2-3|TRBV5-1
TGCGCCAGCGGACAGCAGGGGAGTGCAGATACGCAGTATTTT
CASGQQGSADTQYF
>.|.|TRBJ2-1|TRBV7-3
TGTGCCAGCAGCTTAAGGGGGACCGGGACTCCTAATCCGTACAATGAGCAGTTCTTC
CASSLRGTGTPNPYNEQFF
>.|.|TRBJ2-2|TRBV14
TGTGCCAGCAGCCGGCGGGACCGAACGAACACCGGGGAGCTGTTTTTT
CASSRRDRTNTGELFF
>.|TRBD2|TRBJ2-1|TRBV10-3
TGTGCCAGCAAGCGGGACCCGGGCAATGAGCAGTTCTTC
CASKRDPGNEQFF
>.|.|TRBJ1-4|TRBV6-5
TGTGCCAGCAGTTACTCGATAAAGGACAGATATGAAAAACTGTTTTTT
CASSYSIKDRYEKLFF
>once|.|TRBJ1-4|TRBV28
TGTGCCAGCAGTTTACCCCGGACTAATGAAAAACTGTTTTTT
CASSLPRTNEKLFF
>.|.|TRBJ2-7|TRBV11-2
TGTGCCAGCAGCTTACTGGGCGGAACCTACGAGCAGTACTTC
CASSLLGGTYEQYF